Sequencing of this T cell receptor (beta chain) was carried out in a study of T cell responses to AZD1222 COVID-19 vaccine. Study in general: Second-dose intervals near 4 or 12 weeks were combined. Study-wide results and caveats: Among those given AZD1222, only five or six were seropositive at baseline. The donor cohort was predominantly white British with a female majority, and clonal diversity may have been underestimated. The study found vaccine-associated CD4 TCRs spanning spike, dominant at 160-218 and 743-854.

This table comes from immunoSEQ multiplex PCR, and its TCRdb copy is limited to in-frame clones, with some not included. Of around 120,000 clones listed, around nine tenths are singletons. V dropped 1 base and J dropped 6 bases, with 18 bases sitting between them. This CDR3 has 17 residues. The V gene's germline CDR1 is LNHDA and CDR2 SQIVND (reference sequence). With regard to this clone: The antigen remains undetermined.

The sequence derives from an adult in good health. Sample: peripheral blood, taken on day 0 of AZD1222 vaccination. The rearrangement uses TRBV19 and TRBJ2-2, with TRBD2 as a possible D gene (6 bases). The CDR3 protein is CASSIGVDSGKAGELFF. CDR3 DNA sequence: TGTGCCAGTAGTATAGGAGTGGATAGCGGAAAGGCCGGGGAGCTGTTTTTT.